Listed below are T cell receptor beta chains from one sample, sequenced in a study of OX40 agonist ivuxolimab in advanced cancers. Assay used: immunoSEQ multiplex PCR; TCRdb lists only in-frame clones, some missing. The sample includes around 46,000 clones, roughly nine tenths seen only once; the top ten take around 4.7%. The specimen was CD4+ or CD8+ T cells sorted from blood, collected in a trial of the OX40 agonist ivuxolimab. All receptors come from an adult with an advanced solid tumor such as melanoma, head and neck, liver or kidney cancer. The CDR3 runs from the conserved cysteine through the conserved F or W. Each record gives: clone size, V gene, J gene, D gene, CDR3 DNA, CDR3 protein. D genes are given only for firm matches. Expanded clones are given a class, and other clones once, few, many or no size at all.

abundance: NA
v_gene: TRBV4-2
j_gene: TRBJ2-1
d_gene: NA
CDR3nt: TGTGCCAGCAGCCAAGTGGATGTGGGGCTATACAATGAGCAGTTCTTC
CDR3aa: CASSQVDVGLYNEQFF

abundance: NA
v_gene: TRBV7-6
j_gene: TRBJ2-7
d_gene: TRBD2
CDR3nt: TGTGCCAGCAGTCCGGGACTAGCGGGAGGGCCCCGTAACGAGCAGTACTTC
CDR3aa: CASSPGLAGGPRNEQYF

abundance: NA
v_gene: TRBV4-3
j_gene: TRBJ1-1
d_gene: NA
CDR3nt: TGCGCCAGCAGCCCGCAGCTGAACACTGAAGCTTTCTTT
CDR3aa: CASSPQLNTEAFF

abundance: NA
v_gene: TRBV19
j_gene: TRBJ2-2
d_gene: TRBD1
CDR3nt: TGTGCCAGCATGGACAGGGACGGGATGTCCGGGGAGCTGTTTTTT
CDR3aa: CASMDRDGMSGELFF

abundance: NA
v_gene: TRBV28
j_gene: TRBJ2-7
d_gene: TRBD1
CDR3nt: TGTGCCAGCAGCCCGGGACAGGGGACCGGATTCTCCTACGAGCAGTACTTC
CDR3aa: CASSPGQGTGFSYEQYF

abundance: NA
v_gene: TRBV19
j_gene: TRBJ2-1
d_gene: NA
CDR3nt: TGTGCCAGTAGTATTTGGGGTGGGACAAACAATGAGCAGTTCTTC
CDR3aa: CASSIWGGTNNEQFF

abundance: NA
v_gene: TRBV27
j_gene: TRBJ2-7
d_gene: TRBD2
CDR3nt: TGTGCCAGCAGTCCCCAGAGCGGGAGTGGATACGAGCAGTACTTC
CDR3aa: CASSPQSGSGYEQYF

abundance: once
v_gene: TRBV9
j_gene: TRBJ2-7
d_gene: TRBD2
CDR3nt: TGTGCCAGCAGCGTGGGCGGGAGGCCCTACGAGCAGTACTTC
CDR3aa: CASSVGGRPYEQYF

abundance: NA
v_gene: TRBV9
j_gene: TRBJ1-2
d_gene: TRBD1
CDR3nt: TGTGCCAGCAGCGTTGGGACAGGAAACTATGGCTACACCTTC
CDR3aa: CASSVGTGNYGYTF

abundance: once
v_gene: TRBV29-1
j_gene: TRBJ2-3
d_gene: NA
CDR3nt: TGCAGCGTTCTTGCGGGGGCGTTCACAGATACGCAGTATTTT
CDR3aa: CSVLAGAFTDTQYF

abundance: few
v_gene: TRBV28
j_gene: TRBJ2-5
d_gene: TRBD1
CDR3nt: TGTGCCAGCAGCCGAGACAGGGCCCAAGAGACCCAGTACTTC
CDR3aa: CASSRDRAQETQYF

abundance: once
v_gene: TRBV30
j_gene: TRBJ2-7
d_gene: TRBD1
CDR3nt: TGTGCCTGGAGTGGACCGAGACAGGGTTACGAGCAGTACTTC
CDR3aa: CAWSGPRQGYEQYF

abundance: NA
v_gene: TRBV6-1
j_gene: TRBJ1-2
d_gene: TRBD1
CDR3nt: TGTGCCAGCAGTGTCACAACCGGGACAGCCACTAACTATGGCTACACCTTC
CDR3aa: CASSVTTGTATNYGYTF

abundance: NA
v_gene: TRBV7-3
j_gene: TRBJ2-7
d_gene: NA
CDR3nt: TGTGCCAGCAGCTTAAGTCCGGGCTCGGCCTACGAGCAGTACTTC
CDR3aa: CASSLSPGSAYEQYF

abundance: once
v_gene: TRBV6-6
j_gene: TRBJ2-2
d_gene: NA
CDR3nt: TGTGCCAGCAGTCACAGGGTTGTTGCGAACACCGGGGAGCTGTTTTTT
CDR3aa: CASSHRVVANTGELFF

abundance: NA
v_gene: TRBV2
j_gene: TRBJ2-7
d_gene: NA
CDR3nt: TGTGCCAGCAGTGAAGGCCCAGGGCAGTTCTACGAGCAGTACTTC
CDR3aa: CASSEGPGQFYEQYF

abundance: NA
v_gene: TRBV27
j_gene: TRBJ2-1
d_gene: TRBD2
CDR3nt: TGTGCCAGCAGTCCCGGGACTAGCGGTCACAATGAGCAGTTCTTC
CDR3aa: CASSPGTSGHNEQFF

abundance: NA
v_gene: TRBV7-8
j_gene: TRBJ2-1
d_gene: TRBD2
CDR3nt: TGTGCCAGCAGCTTCGGACTAGCGGGGGGGCTCCCTTACAATGAGCAGTTCTTC
CDR3aa: CASSFGLAGGLPYNEQFF

abundance: NA
v_gene: TRBV7-9
j_gene: TRBJ1-1
d_gene: TRBD1
CDR3nt: TGTGCCAGCAGCCTAAAGACAGGGGTAAAAACTGAAGCTTTCTTT
CDR3aa: CASSLKTGVKTEAFF

abundance: NA
v_gene: TRBV5-1
j_gene: TRBJ2-1
d_gene: TRBD1
CDR3nt: TGCGCCAGCAGCTTGTTCTTTTCCGGGACAGGGGGGAATGAGCAGTTCTTC
CDR3aa: CASSLFFSGTGGNEQFF

abundance: NA
v_gene: TRBV6-1
j_gene: TRBJ2-7
d_gene: TRBD1
CDR3nt: TGTGCCAGCAGTGAAGAAGAAGAAGGGACAGGGGTCGAGCAGTACTTC
CDR3aa: CASSEEEEGTGVEQYF

abundance: NA
v_gene: TRBV4-1
j_gene: TRBJ2-5
d_gene: NA
CDR3nt: TGCGCCAGCAGCCAACGAGTGATAGAGACCCAGTACTTC
CDR3aa: CASSQRVIETQYF

abundance: few
v_gene: TRBV6-5
j_gene: TRBJ2-1
d_gene: NA
CDR3nt: TGTGCCAGCAGTGTCGACTCCGGCGGGTACAATGAGCAGTTCTTC
CDR3aa: CASSVDSGGYNEQFF

abundance: NA
v_gene: TRBV5-8
j_gene: TRBJ1-6
d_gene: TRBD1
CDR3nt: TGTGCCAGCAGCTCGGGACAGTGGAATTCACCCCTCCACTTT
CDR3aa: CASSSGQWNSPLHF

abundance: NA
v_gene: TRBV6-6
j_gene: TRBJ2-1
d_gene: NA
CDR3nt: TGTGCCAGCAGTTACTCTTACAATGAGCAGTTCTTC
CDR3aa: CASSYSYNEQFF